The entry that follows covers one T cell receptor (beta chain) sequence. Its antigen remains unidentified. This same CDR3 is encoded by further DNA sequences in the sample. Trimming removed 0 bases from V and 6 bases from J, with 9 bases in between. The CDR3 is made up of 13 amino acids. The germline gives CDR1 SGHRS, CDR2 YFSETQ. Donors were Caucasian adults residing in Nashville, Tennessee, USA. This entry comes from a study of shared clonotypes between healthy human individuals. Across the study: Per donor, three plates held CD4 naive cells, three held CD4 memory, two held CD8 naive and one held CD8 memory.

Overall study results and limits: A handful of donors showed sharing of approximately 5% of naive CD4 clonotypes. Clonotype sharing levels among donors were expected to vary with sequencing depth.

This table comes from immunoSEQ multiplex PCR, and its TCRdb copy is limited to in-frame clones, with some not included. This repertoire shows roughly 2.5 million clones, 90% to 95% found once; its top ten account for around 0.14%. The chain has TRBV5-1 and TRBJ1-1; D is possibly TRBD1 (5 bases). The receptor was isolated from a man aged 18 to 30 in good health. The sequenced sample consisted of naive CD4+ T cells sorted from blood. Indicated subset: CD45RA+ positively selected. Here the CDR3 reads CASSLAGRSEAFF. Here the CDR3 DNA reads TGCGCCAGCAGCTTGGCGGGGCGCTCTGAAGCTTTCTTT.